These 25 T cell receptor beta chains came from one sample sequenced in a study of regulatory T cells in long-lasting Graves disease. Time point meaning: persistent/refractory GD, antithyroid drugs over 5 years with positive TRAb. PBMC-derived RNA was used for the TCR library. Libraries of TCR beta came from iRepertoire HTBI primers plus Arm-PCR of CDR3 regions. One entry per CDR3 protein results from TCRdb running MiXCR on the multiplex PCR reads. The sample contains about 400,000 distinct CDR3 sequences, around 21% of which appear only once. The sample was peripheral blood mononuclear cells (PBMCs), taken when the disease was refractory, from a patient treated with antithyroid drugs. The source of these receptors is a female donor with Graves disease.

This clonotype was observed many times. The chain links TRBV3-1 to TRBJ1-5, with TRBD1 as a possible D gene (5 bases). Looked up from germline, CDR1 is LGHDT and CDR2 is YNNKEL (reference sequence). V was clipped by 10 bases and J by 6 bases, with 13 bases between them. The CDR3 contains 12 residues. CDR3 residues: CAINAGLQPQHF. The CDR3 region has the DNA TGTGCCATTAACGCAGGGCTTCAGCCCCAGCATTTT.

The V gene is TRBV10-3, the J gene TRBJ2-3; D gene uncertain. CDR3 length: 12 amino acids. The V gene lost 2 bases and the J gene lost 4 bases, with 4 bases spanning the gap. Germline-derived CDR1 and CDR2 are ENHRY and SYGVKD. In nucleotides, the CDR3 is TGTGCCATCAGTGAGCATGCAGATACGCAGTATTTT. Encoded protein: CAISEHADTQYF.

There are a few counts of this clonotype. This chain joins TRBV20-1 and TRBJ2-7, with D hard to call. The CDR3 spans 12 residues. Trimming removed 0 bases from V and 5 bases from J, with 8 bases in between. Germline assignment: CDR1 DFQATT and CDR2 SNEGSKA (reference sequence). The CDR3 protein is CSARDLGHEQYF. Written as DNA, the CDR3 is TGCAGTGCTAGAGATTTAGGGCACGAGCAGTACTTC.

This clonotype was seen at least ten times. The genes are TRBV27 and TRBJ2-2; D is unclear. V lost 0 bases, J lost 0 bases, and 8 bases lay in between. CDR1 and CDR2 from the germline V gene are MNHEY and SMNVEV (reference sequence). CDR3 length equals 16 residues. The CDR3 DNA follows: TGTGCCAGCAGTTTATCCCGAATACCGAACACCGGGGAGCTGTTTTTT. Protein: CASSLSRIPNTGELFF.

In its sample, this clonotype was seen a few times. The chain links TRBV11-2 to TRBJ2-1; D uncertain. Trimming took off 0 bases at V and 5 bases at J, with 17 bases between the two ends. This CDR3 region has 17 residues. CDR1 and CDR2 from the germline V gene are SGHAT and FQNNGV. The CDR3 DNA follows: TGTGCCAGCAGCTTAGATCCAGCGCTGAGAAAACACAATGAGCAGTTCTTC. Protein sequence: CASSLDPALRKHNEQFF. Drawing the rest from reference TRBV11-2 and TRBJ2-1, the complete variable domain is EAGVAQSPRYKIIEKRQSVAFWCNPISGHATLYWYQQILGQGPKLLIQFQNNGVVDDSQLPKDRFSAERLKGVDSTLKIQPAKLEDSAVYLCASSLDPALRKHNEQFFGPGTRLTVL.

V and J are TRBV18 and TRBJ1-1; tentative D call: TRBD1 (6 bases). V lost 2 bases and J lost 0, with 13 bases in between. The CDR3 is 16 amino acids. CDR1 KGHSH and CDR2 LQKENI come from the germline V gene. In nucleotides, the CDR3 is TGTGCCAGCTCACCAATCGGGGGCCCACTGAACACTGAAGCTTTCTTT. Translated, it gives CASSPIGGPLNTEAFF.

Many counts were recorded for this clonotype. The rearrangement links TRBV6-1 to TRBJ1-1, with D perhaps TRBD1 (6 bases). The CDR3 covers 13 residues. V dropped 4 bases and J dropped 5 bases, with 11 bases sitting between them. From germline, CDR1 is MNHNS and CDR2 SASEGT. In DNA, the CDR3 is TGTGCCAGCAGTGCCGGGACAAGGACTGAAGCTTTCTTT. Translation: CASSAGTRTEAFF.

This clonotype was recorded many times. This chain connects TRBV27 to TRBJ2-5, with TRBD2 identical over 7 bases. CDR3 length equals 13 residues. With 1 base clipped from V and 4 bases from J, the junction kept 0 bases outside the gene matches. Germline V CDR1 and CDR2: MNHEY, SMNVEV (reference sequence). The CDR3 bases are TGTGCCAGCAGTTTATTAGCGGGAGAGACCCAGTACTTC. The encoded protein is CASSLLAGETQYF.

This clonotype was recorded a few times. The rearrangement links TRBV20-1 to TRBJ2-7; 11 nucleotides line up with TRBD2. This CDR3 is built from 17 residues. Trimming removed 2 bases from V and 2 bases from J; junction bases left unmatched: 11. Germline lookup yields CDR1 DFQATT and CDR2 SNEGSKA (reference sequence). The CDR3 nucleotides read TGCAGTGCTAGACCATTTACAACTAGCGGGAGTGCCTACGAGCAGTACTTC. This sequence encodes CSARPFTTSGSAYEQYF.

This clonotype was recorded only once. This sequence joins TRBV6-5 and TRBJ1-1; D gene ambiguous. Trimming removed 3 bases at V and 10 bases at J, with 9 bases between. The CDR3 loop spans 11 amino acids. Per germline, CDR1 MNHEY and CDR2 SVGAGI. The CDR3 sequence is CASSYSSGAFF. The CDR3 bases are TGTGCCAGCAGTTATTCAAGTGGAGCTTTCTTT.

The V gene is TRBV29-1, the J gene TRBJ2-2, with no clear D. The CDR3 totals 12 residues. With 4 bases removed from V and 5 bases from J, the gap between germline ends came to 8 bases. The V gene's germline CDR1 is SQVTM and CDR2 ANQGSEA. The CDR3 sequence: CSVGQATGELFF. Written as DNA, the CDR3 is TGCAGCGTTGGGCAGGCTACCGGGGAGCTGTTTTTT.

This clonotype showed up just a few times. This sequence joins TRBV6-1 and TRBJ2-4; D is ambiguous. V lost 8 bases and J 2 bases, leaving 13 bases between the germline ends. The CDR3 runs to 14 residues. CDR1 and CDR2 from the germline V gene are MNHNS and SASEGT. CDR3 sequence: CASYPKGTKNIQYF. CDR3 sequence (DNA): TGTGCCAGCTACCCCAAAGGGACCAAAAACATTCAGTACTTC.

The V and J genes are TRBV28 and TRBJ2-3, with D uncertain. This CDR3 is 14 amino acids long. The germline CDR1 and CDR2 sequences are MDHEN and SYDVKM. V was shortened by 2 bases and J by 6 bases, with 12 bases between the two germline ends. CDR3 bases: TGTGCCAGCAGTTTACAGCCCCGTCGGGATACGCAGTATTTT. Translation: CASSLQPRRDTQYF.

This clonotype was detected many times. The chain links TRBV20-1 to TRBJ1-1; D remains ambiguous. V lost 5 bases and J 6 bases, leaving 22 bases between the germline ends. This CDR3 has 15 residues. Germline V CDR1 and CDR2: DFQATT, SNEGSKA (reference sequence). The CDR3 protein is CSALPSAALSAEAFF. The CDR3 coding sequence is TGCAGTGCTCTACCCTCGGCGGCCCTTTCCGCTGAAGCTTTCTTT.

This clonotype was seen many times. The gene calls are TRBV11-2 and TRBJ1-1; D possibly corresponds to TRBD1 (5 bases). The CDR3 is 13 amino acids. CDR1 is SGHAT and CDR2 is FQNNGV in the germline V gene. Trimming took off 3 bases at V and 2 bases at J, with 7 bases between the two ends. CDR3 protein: CASSFGTNTEAFF. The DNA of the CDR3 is TGTGCCAGCAGCTTTGGGACCAACACTGAAGCTTTCTTT.

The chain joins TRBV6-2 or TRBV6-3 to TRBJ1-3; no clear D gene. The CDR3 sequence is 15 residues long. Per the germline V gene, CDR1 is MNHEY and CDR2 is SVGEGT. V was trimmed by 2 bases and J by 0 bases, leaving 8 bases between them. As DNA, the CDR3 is TGTGCCAGCAGTTACAGACTGCCCTCTGGAAACACCATATATTTT. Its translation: CASSYRLPSGNTIYF.

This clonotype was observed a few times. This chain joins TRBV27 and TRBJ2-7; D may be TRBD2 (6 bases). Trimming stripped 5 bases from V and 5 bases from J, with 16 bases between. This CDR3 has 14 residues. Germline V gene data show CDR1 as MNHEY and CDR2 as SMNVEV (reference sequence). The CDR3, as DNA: TGTGCCAGCAGTGCCCGGTGGGGGAGGCACGAGCAGTACTTC. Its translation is CASSARWGRHEQYF.

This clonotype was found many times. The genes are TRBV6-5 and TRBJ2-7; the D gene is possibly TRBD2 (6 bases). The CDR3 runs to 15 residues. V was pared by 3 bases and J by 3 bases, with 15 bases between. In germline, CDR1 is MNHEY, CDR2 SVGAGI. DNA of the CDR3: TGTGCCAGCAGTTATGGGCAAGGAGGGCACTACGAGCAGTACTTC. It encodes CASSYGQGGHYEQYF.

CDR3 nucleotide sequence: TGTGCCAGCCGCAACGGGGGAGTGGGACGAGAGACCCAGTACTTC. This gives the protein CASRNGGVGRETQYF. This sequence joins TRBV6-1 and TRBJ2-5; D perhaps matches TRBD2 (6 bases). Germline V lookup: CDR1 MNHNS, CDR2 SASEGT. There are 15 residues in the CDR3. The V and J ends lost 8 bases and 4 bases respectively, with 20 bases between them.

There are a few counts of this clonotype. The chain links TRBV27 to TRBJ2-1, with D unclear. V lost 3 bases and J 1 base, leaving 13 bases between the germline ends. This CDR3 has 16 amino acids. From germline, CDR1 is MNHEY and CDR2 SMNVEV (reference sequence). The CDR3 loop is CASSFLGIQSYNEQFF. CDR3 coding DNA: TGTGCCAGCAGTTTTCTGGGGATCCAGTCCTACAATGAGCAGTTCTTC.

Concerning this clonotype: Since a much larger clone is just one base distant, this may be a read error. CDR3 DNA sequence: TGTGCCAGCAGTGGAGTGGCCTCAGGGATGGGAGGCTACACCTTC. As protein: CASSGVASGMGGYTF. The genes are TRBV2 and TRBJ1-2, with a weak D call TRBD1 (5 bases). The ends were cut back, 4 bases at V and 8 bases at J, with 20 bases in the middle. Germline V gene data show CDR1 as SNHLY and CDR2 as FYNNEI. The CDR3 contains 15 residues.

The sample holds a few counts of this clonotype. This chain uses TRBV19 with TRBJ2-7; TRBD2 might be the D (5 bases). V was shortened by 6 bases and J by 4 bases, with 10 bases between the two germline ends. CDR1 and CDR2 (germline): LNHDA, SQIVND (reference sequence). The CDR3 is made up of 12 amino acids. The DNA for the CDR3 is TGTGCCAGTAGCCGTCGGGGATACGAGCAGTACTTC. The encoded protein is CASSRRGYEQYF. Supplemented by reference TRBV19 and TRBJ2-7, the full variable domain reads DGGITQSPKYLFRKEGQNVTLSCEQNLNHDAMYWYRQDPGQGLRLIYYSQIVNDFQKGDIAEGYSVSREKKESFPLTVTSAQKNPTAFYLCASSRRGYEQYFGPGTRLTVT.

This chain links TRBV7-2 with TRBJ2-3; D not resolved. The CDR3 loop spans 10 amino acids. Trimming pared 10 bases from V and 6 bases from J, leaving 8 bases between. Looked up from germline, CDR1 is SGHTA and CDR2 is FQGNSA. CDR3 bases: TGTGCCACCGCCGCCGATACGCAGTATTTT. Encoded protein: CATAADTQYF.

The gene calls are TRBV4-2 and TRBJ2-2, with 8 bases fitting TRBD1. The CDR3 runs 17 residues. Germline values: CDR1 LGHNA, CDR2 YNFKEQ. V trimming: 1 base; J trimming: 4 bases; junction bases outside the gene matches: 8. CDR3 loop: CASSQVGDRSPTGELFF. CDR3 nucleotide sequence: TGTGCCAGCAGCCAAGTCGGGGACAGGTCCCCCACCGGGGAGCTGTTTTTT.

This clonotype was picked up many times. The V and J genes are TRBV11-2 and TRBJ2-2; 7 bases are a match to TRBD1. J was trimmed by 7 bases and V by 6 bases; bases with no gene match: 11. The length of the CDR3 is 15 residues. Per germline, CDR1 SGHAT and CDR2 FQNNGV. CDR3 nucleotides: TGTGCCAGCAGGAGGACAGGCAGCAAGATCGGGGAGCTGTTTTTT. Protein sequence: CASRRTGSKIGELFF.